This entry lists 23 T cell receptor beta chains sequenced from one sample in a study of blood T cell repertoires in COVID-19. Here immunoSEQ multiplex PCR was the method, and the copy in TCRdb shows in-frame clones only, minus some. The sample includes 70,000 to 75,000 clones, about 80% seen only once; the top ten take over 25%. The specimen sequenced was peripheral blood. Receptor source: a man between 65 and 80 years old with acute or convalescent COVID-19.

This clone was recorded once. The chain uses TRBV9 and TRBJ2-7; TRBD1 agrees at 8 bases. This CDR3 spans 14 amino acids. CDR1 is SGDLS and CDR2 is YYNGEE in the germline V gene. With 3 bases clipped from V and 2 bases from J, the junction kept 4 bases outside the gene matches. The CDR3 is CASSEQDRAYEQYF. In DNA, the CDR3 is TGTGCCAGCAGCGAGCAGGACAGGGCCTACGAGCAGTACTTC.

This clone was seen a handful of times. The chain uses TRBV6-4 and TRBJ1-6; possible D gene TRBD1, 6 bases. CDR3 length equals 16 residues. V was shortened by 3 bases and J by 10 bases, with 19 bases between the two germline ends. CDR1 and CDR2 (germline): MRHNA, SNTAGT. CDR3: CASSEGSGTGMSPLHF. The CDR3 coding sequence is TGTGCCAGCAGTGAAGGGTCTGGTACAGGGATGTCACCCCTCCACTTT.

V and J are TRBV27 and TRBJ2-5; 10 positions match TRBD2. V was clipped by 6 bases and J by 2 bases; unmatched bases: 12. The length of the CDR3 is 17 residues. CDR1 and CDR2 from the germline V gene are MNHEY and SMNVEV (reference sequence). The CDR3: CASSPQLLAGDQETQYF. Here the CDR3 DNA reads TGTGCCAGCAGCCCCCAACTTCTAGCGGGAGATCAAGAGACCCAGTACTTC.

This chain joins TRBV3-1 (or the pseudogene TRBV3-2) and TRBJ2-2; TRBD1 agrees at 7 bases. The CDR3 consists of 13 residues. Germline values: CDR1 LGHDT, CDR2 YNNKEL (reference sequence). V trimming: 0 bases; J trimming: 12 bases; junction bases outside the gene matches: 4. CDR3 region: CASSQDLQGQLFF. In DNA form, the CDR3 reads TGTGCCAGCAGCCAAGACCTACAGGGGCAGCTGTTTTTT.

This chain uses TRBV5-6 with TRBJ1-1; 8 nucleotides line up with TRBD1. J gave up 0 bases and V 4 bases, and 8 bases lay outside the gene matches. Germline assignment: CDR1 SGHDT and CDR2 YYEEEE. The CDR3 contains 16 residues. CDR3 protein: CASSLGQGILNTEAFF. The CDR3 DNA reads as TGTGCCAGCAGCCTCGGACAGGGAATCCTGAACACTGAAGCTTTCTTT.

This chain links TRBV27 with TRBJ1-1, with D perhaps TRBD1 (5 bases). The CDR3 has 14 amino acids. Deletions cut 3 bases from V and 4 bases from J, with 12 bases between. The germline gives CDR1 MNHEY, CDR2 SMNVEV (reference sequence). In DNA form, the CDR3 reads TGTGCCAGCAGTTTCCCAGGGAAGGGCACTGAAGCTTTCTTT. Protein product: CASSFPGKGTEAFF.

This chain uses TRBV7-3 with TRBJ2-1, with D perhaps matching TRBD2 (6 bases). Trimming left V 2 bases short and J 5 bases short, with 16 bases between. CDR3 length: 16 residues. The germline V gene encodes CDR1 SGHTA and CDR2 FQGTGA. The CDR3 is CASSLLGFSGNNEQFF. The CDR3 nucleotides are TGTGCCAGCAGCTTACTAGGATTTAGCGGAAACAATGAGCAGTTCTTC.

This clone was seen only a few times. CDR3: CASSWDRGYGYTF. The CDR3 bases are TGTGCCAGCAGCTGGGACAGGGGCTATGGCTACACCTTC. J is TRBJ1-2 and V is TRBV11-2; 10 nucleotides agree with TRBD1. The CDR3 is 13 residues long. With 4 bases clipped from V and 4 bases from J, the junction kept 0 bases outside the gene matches. CDR1 and CDR2 (germline): SGHAT, FQNNGV.

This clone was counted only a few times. Here the CDR3 DNA reads TGCGCCAGCAGCTCGAAGGCGACAGGGCTCTACGAGCAGTACTTC. It encodes CASSSKATGLYEQYF. The V call is TRBV5-1, the J call TRBJ2-7; 7 positions match TRBD1. Germline V lookup: CDR1 SGHRS, CDR2 YFSETQ. The J segment lost 3 bases and the V segment lost 3 bases, leaving 9 bases of the junction unmatched. The CDR3 loop spans 15 amino acids.

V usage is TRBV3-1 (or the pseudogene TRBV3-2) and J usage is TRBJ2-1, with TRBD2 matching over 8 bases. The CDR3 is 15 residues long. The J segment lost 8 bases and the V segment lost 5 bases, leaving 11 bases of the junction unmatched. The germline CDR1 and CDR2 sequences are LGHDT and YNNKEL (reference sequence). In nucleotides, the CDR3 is TGTGCCAGCAGCGTTGTGTCTAGCGGGCAAGATGAGCAGTTCTTC. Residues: CASSVVSSGQDEQFF.

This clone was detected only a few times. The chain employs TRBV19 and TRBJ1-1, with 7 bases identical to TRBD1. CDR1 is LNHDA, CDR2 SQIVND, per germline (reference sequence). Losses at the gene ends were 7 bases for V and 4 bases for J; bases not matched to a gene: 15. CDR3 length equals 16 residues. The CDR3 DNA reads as TGTGCCAGTATCCATTTCCCGACAGGGCGAGGCACTGAAGCTTTCTTT. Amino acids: CASIHFPTGRGTEAFF.

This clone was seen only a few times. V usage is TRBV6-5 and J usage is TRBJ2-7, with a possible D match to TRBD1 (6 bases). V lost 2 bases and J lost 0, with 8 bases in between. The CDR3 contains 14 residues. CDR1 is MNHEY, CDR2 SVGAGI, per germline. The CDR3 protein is CASSYGQSSYEQYF. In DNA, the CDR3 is TGTGCCAGCAGTTACGGACAGAGCTCCTACGAGCAGTACTTC.

The CDR3: CASSELRDRPGNTIYF. In DNA, the CDR3 is TGCGCCAGCAGCGAACTCCGGGACAGACCTGGAAACACCATATATTTT. The chain carries TRBV4-1 and TRBJ1-3, with 7 positions matching TRBD1. After removal of 5 bases from V and 2 bases from J, the junction contained 9 bases not matched to a gene. There are 16 residues in the CDR3. Per the germline V gene, CDR1 is MGHRA and CDR2 is YSYEKL.

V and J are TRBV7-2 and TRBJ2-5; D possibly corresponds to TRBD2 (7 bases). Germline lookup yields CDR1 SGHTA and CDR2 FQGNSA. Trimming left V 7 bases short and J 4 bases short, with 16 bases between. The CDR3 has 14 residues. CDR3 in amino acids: CASTPGGGVETQYF. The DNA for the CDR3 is TGTGCCAGCACCCCGGGGGGCGGGGTAGAGACCCAGTACTTC.

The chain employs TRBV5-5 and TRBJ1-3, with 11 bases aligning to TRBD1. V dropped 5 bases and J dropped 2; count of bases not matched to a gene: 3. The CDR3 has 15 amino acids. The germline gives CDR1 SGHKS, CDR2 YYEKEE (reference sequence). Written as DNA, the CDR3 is TGTGCCAGCAGACCGGACAGGGGGCCTGGAAACACCATATATTTT. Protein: CASRPDRGPGNTIYF.

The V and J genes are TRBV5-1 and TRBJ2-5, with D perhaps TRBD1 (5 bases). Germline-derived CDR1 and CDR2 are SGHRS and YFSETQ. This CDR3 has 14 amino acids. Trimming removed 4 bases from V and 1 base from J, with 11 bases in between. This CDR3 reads CASSEAGSQETQYF. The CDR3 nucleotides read TGCGCCAGCAGCGAGGCAGGGTCCCAAGAGACCCAGTACTTC. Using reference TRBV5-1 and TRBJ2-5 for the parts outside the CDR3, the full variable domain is KAGVTQTPRYLIKTRGQQVTLSCSPISGHRSVSWYQQTPGQGLQFLFEYFSETQRNKGNFPGRFSGRQFSNSRSEMNVSTLELGDSALYLCASSEAGSQETQYFGPGTRLLVL.

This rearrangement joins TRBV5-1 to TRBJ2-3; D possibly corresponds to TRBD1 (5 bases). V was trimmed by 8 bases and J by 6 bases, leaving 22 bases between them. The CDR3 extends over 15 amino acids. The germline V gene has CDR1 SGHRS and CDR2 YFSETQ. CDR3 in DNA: TGCGCCAGTGTATGGGGCGGTTCTGACTTTGATACGCAGTATTTT. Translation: CASVWGGSDFDTQYF.

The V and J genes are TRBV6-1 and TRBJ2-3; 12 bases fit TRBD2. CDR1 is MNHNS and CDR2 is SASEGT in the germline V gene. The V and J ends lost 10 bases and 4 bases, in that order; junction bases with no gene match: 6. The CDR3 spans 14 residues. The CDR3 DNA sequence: TGTGCCACCCGACTAGCGGGAGAGGCAGATACGCAGTATTTT. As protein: CATRLAGEADTQYF.

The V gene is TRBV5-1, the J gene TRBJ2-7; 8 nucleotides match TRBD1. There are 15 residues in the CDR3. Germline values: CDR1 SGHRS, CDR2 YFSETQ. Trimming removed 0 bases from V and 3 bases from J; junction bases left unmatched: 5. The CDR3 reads CASSLEGTGVYEQYF. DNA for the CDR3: TGCGCCAGCAGCTTGGAAGGGACAGGCGTCTACGAGCAGTACTTC.

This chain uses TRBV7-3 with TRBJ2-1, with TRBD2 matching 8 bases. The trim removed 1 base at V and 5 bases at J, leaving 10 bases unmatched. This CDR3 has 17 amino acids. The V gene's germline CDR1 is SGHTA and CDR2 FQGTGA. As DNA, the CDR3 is TGTGCCAGCAGCTTAAAACGCACAGCGGGAGCTGACAATGAGCAGTTCTTC. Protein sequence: CASSLKRTAGADNEQFF.

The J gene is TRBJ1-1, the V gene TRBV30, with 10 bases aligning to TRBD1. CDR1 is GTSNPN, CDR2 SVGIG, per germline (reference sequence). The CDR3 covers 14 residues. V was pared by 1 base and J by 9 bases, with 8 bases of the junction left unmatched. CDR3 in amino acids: CAWSALRTGGKAFF. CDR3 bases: TGTGCCTGGAGTGCCCTCCGGACAGGGGGTAAAGCTTTCTTT.

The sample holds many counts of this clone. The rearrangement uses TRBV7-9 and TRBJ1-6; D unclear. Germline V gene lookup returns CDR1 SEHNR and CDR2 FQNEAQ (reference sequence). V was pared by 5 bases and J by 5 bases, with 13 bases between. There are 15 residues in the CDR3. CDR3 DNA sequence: TGTGCCAGCAGCCCTCCCGGGAGGGATAATTCACCCCTCCACTTT. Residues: CASSPPGRDNSPLHF.

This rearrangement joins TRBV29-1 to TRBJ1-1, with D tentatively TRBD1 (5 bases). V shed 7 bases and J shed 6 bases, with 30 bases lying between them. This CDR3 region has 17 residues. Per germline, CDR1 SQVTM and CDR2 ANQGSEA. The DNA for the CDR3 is TGCAGCGCCCGTGGGGGGGTGACAGATTTTGGCCAACCTGAAGCTTTCTTT. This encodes CSARGGVTDFGQPEAFF.